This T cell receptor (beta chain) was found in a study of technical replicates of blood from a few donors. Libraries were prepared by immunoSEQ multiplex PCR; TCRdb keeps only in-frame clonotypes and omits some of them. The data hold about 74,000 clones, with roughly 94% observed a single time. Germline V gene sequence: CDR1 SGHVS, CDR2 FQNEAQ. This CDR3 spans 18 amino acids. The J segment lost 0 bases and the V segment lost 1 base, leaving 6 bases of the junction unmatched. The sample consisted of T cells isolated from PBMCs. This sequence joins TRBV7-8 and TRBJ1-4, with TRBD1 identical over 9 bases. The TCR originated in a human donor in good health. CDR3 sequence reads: CASSLVQGAIATNEKLFF. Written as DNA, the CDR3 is TGTGCCAGCAGCTTAGTACAGGGGGCCATTGCAACTAATGAAAAACTGTTTTTT.